The table lists the clone carrying this TCR beta chain with a count of one. The CDR3 has 13 amino acids. Produced via immunoSEQ multiplex PCR; TCRdb's table is partial and in-frame only. The top ten hold around 0.7% of the sample, which has around 250,000 clones, roughly 88% seen once. These data come from a study of blood T cell repertoires in COVID-19. This TCR derives from a human donor in a cohort sampled during active COVID-19. The chain has TRBV21-1 and TRBJ1-4. TRBV21-1 is designated a pseudogene. The sample was peripheral blood. The CDR3 region is CASSPQREEKLFF. DNA for the CDR3: TGTGCCAGCAGCCCCCAAAGGGAGGAAAAACTGTTTTTT.